The entry below gives a single T cell receptor beta chain sequence along with its context. Its antigen is undetermined. TCRB transcripts that were expressed got sequenced, as all of the isolated RNA had been reverse transcribed. An average roughly 3.5 million reads came from naive, central memory and regulatory T cell samples. The protocol was immunoSEQ multiplex PCR, while the TCRdb copy is restricted to in-frame clones and leaves out a portion. The sample records approximately 250,000 clones, roughly a tenth being singletons. This entry comes from a study of beta chain features in type 1 diabetes. Whole-study context: Age, gender and cell yields were alike across patients and healthy donors.

Study results and caveats: PCR might preferentially amplify shorter templates, equally in patients and controls. Significant though moderate, a shortening of TCRB CDR3s appeared in all four CD4+ subsets of Type 1 diabetes patients. Patients' naive, central memory and regulatory TCRB repertoires appeared more alike than those of healthy donors.

The trim removed 2 bases at V and 5 bases at J, leaving 8 bases unmatched. The CDR3 consists of 16 residues. This clonotype was obtained from a man aged 25 to 40 with type 1 diabetes. The sequencing input was naive CD4+ T cells from blood. V gene TRBV23-1 combines with J gene TRBJ1-1; 10 nucleotides match TRBD1. TRBV23-1 is an ORF, with its function uncertain. CDR3 coding DNA: TGCGCCAGCAGTCAACCCCGGGACAGGGGTGGGACTGAAGCTTTCTTT. Its translation: CASSQPRDRGGTEAFF.